This T cell receptor beta chain was retrieved from a study of blood T cell repertoires in COVID-19. Overall study context: The study drew acute and convalescent COVID-19 samples from the United States, Italy and Spain. PBMCs, B-cell-depleted T cells, or T cells were the source of the cDNA or gDNA that made up the material.

Per the original methods: Reference gene primer amplification in the assay estimated nucleated cell counts. Sequencing was performed with immunoSEQ multiplex PCR; in TCRdb, only in-frame clones are kept and a portion is missing. V and J calls plus clone size are reproduced from that table; the DNA served to infer D and trimming. The sample includes over 80,000 clones, less than 85% of them seen just once. Germline CDR1 SNHLY, CDR2 FYNNEI. Trimming left V 3 bases short and J 0 bases short, with 9 bases between. CDR3 length: 15 residues. The gene calls are TRBV2 and TRBJ1-5; no clear D gene. The sample taken for sequencing was peripheral blood. The origin of this receptor is a woman of 80 years or more with active or convalescent COVID-19. The CDR3 region is CASSESVYSNQPQHF. The CDR3 DNA reads as TGTGCCAGCAGTGAGTCCGTTTATAGCAATCAGCCCCAGCATTTT. The whole variable domain, remainder taken from reference TRBV2 and TRBJ1-5, is EPEVTQTPSHQVTQMGQEVILRCVPISNHLYFYWYRQILGQKVEFLVSFYNNEISEKSEIFDDQFSVERPDGSNFTLKIRSTKLEDSAMYFCASSESVYSNQPQHFGDGTRLSIL.